This TCR beta chain originates from a study of control samples from healthy donors and cancer patients. Generated by immunoSEQ multiplex PCR, the TCRdb table keeps only in-frame clones and is missing some. The sample includes about 130,000 clones, approximately 92% of them seen just once. This clone was seen just once. This receptor was obtained from a man of 80 years or more with head and neck cancer. The material sequenced was PBMCs.

DNA for the CDR3: TGTGCCAGCAGCTTAGACAGGAGGTTTTCCGAGCAGTACTTC. Amino acids: CASSLDRRFSEQYF. The gene calls are TRBV11-2 and TRBJ2-7, with a possible D match to TRBD2 (5 bases). Germline CDR1 SGHAT, CDR2 FQNNGV. This CDR3 has 14 residues. Trimming stripped 0 bases from V and 6 bases from J, with 12 bases between.